Listed here are 15 T cell receptor beta chains from one sample, sequenced in a study of CD8 T cells in Susac syndrome. Reverse transcription of 0.5 to 1 ug RNA was performed with random hexamers. TCRdb recomputed calls from the immunoSEQ multiplex PCR reads with MiXCR, one row per CDR3 protein. The data hold approximately 180,000 distinct CDR3 sequences, with around nine tenths observed a single time. The sequenced sample consisted of CD4+ T cells from PBMCs. The receptors originated from a human donor with Susac syndrome.

This clonotype was seen more than once but under ten times. The rearrangement uses TRBV7-2 and TRBJ1-2, with a possible D match to TRBD1 (6 bases). Trimming left V 5 bases short and J 4 bases short, with 11 bases between. Germline CDR1 and CDR2: SGHTA and FQGNSA. CDR3 size: 13 residues. CDR3 sequence: CASSAETGYGYTF. The CDR3, as DNA: TGTGCCAGCAGCGCCGAGACAGGCTATGGCTACACCTTC.

The chain has TRBV5-4 and TRBJ2-5; 7 nucleotides agree with TRBD1. The CDR3 totals 15 residues. After removal of 2 bases from V and 5 bases from J, the junction contained 9 bases not matched to a gene. CDR1 SGHNT and CDR2 YYREEE come from the germline V gene (reference sequence). CDR3 nucleotides: TGTGCCAGCAGCTTCGATCTGACAGGGAGCGAGACCCAGTACTTC. Translating gives CASSFDLTGSETQYF.

This chain connects TRBV7-3 to TRBJ2-2, with a tentative D call TRBD2 (6 bases). CDR1 and CDR2 from the germline V gene are SGHTA and FQGTGA. Trimming took 1 base from V and 5 from J, leaving 14 bases between them. The CDR3 loop spans 16 amino acids. In DNA form, the CDR3 reads TGTGCCAGCAGCTTAAGCGGCGGGGCCGTTACCGGGGAGCTGTTTTTT. Translation: CASSLSGGAVTGELFF.

This chain connects TRBV5-1 to TRBJ1-6; possible D gene TRBD1, 5 bases. V shed 2 bases and J shed 8 bases, with 11 bases lying between them. The CDR3 is 14 residues long. CDR1 and CDR2 from the germline V gene are SGHRS and YFSETQ. CDR3 DNA sequence: TGCGCCAGCAGCTTATCAGGGTTGGATTCACCCCTCCACTTT. Protein sequence: CASSLSGLDSPLHF.

The chain recombines TRBV3-1 with TRBJ1-6; possible D gene TRBD1, 5 bases. Deletions cut 2 bases from V and 9 bases from J, with 14 bases between. Germline V gives CDR1 LGHDT, CDR2 YNNKEL (reference sequence). The CDR3 extends over 15 amino acids. CDR3 sequence: CASSQQGLYLSPLHF. The DNA of the CDR3 is TGTGCCAGCAGCCAACAGGGTTTATATCTTTCACCCCTCCACTTT.

The CDR3 DNA is TGTGCCAGCAGCCAAGGGAGTAGCAATCAGCCCCAGCATTTT. It encodes CASSQGSSNQPQHF. The rearrangement links TRBV3-1 to TRBJ1-5; D unclear. V was pared by 1 base and J by 0 bases, with 4 bases between. The CDR3 loop spans 14 amino acids. CDR1 and CDR2 (germline): LGHDT, YNNKEL (reference sequence).

J is TRBJ2-7 and V is TRBV7-9; 7 bases match TRBD1. The CDR3 sequence is 14 residues long. In germline, CDR1 is SEHNR, CDR2 FQNEAQ (reference sequence). V shed 4 bases, J shed 3 bases, and the junction held 6 bases outside the gene matches. The CDR3: CASSWDRNNYEQYF. The DNA of the CDR3 is TGTGCCAGCAGCTGGGACAGAAATAACTACGAGCAGTACTTC.

As regards this clonotype: The DNA is left out, because the CDR3 cannot be placed on it with certainty; the CDR3 is given as TCRdb lists it. J is TRBJ2-1 and V is TRBV7-5; TRBD2, the D gene given by the table, was not confirmed from the DNA. TRBV7-5 is a known pseudogene. The CDR3 numbers 22 amino acids, ends counted. CDR3 loop: CISVPEAPRASGGPVAYNEQFF.

This chain links TRBV4-1 with TRBJ1-5; perhaps TRBD1 as D (6 bases). Germline assignment: CDR1 MGHRA and CDR2 YSYEKL. The CDR3 extends over 19 amino acids. The V and J ends lost 1 base and 0 bases respectively, with 19 bases between them. CDR3 amino acids: CASSQGGWGARNSNQPQHF. CDR3 bases: TGCGCCAGCAGCCAAGGCGGGTGGGGGGCGCGGAATAGCAATCAGCCCCAGCATTTT.

This sequence joins TRBV28 and TRBJ1-2, with D maybe TRBD1 (6 bases). V was clipped by 6 bases and J by 0 bases, with 14 bases between them. The CDR3 consists of 15 residues. Per germline, CDR1 MDHEN and CDR2 SYDVKM. The CDR3 DNA is TGTGCCAGCAGAATAGGACAGCCTGCTAACTATGGCTACACCTTC. Protein: CASRIGQPANYGYTF.

The J gene is TRBJ2-5, the V gene TRBV18; no clear D. CDR1 is KGHSH and CDR2 is LQKENI in the germline V gene. CDR3 length equals 13 residues. The V end lost 5 bases, the J end lost 4 bases, and 11 bases lay between the germline ends. The CDR3 spells CASSSAETETQYF. CDR3 in DNA: TGTGCCAGCTCATCCGCCGAGACAGAGACCCAGTACTTC.

The chain recombines TRBV7-2 with TRBJ2-1; possibly TRBD2 for D (5 bases). CDR1 is SGHTA, CDR2 FQGNSA, per germline. The CDR3 runs 11 residues. V was shortened by 5 bases and J by 10 bases, with 9 bases between the two germline ends. CDR3 nucleotides: TGTGCCAGCAGCCGCTGGGAGGAGCAGTTCTTC. Amino acids: CASSRWEEQFF.

The rearrangement links TRBV24-1 to TRBJ2-2, with no clear D. The CDR3 covers 13 residues. CDR1 and CDR2 from the germline V gene are KGHDR and SFDVKD. V shed 3 bases and J shed 2 bases, with 3 bases lying between them. CDR3 amino acids: CATSDINTGELFF. For the CDR3, the DNA is TGTGCCACCAGTGATATAAACACCGGGGAGCTGTTTTTT.

The chain has TRBV20-1 and TRBJ2-5, with 11 positions matching TRBD2. This CDR3 region has 15 residues. The germline V gene has CDR1 DFQATT and CDR2 SNEGSKA (reference sequence). V was pared by 5 bases and J by 4 bases, with 9 bases of the junction left unmatched. CDR3 in amino acids: CSAQLAGEGVETQYF. The CDR3 region has the DNA TGCAGTGCTCAACTAGCGGGAGAGGGGGTAGAGACCCAGTACTTC.

This chain links TRBV5-6 with TRBJ2-7; 7 bases agree with TRBD1. J gave up 6 bases and V 4 bases, and 10 bases lay outside the gene matches. The CDR3 loop spans 14 amino acids. Germline CDR1 reads SGHDT; CDR2 reads YYEEEE. The CDR3 DNA follows: TGTGCCAGCAGCCTCAGTTTGACAGGGCCCGAGCAGTACTTC. Its translation is CASSLSLTGPEQYF.